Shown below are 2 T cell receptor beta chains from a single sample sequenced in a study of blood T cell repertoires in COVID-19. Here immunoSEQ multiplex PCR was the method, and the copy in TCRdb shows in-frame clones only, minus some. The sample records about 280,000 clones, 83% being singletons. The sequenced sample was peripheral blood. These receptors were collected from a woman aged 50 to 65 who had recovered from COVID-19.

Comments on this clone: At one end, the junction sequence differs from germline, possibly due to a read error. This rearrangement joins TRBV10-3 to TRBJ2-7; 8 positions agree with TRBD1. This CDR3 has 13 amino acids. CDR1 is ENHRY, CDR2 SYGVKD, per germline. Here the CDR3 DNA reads TGTGCCATCACTGAGGACAGGGCCTACGAGCAGTACTTC. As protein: CAITEDRAYEQYF.

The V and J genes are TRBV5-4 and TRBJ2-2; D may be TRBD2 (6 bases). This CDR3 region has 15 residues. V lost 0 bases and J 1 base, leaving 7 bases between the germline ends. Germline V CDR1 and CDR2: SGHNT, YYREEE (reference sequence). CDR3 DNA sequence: TGTGCCAGCAGCTTGGGACTAGTGAACACCGGGGAGCTGTTTTTT. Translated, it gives CASSLGLVNTGELFF.